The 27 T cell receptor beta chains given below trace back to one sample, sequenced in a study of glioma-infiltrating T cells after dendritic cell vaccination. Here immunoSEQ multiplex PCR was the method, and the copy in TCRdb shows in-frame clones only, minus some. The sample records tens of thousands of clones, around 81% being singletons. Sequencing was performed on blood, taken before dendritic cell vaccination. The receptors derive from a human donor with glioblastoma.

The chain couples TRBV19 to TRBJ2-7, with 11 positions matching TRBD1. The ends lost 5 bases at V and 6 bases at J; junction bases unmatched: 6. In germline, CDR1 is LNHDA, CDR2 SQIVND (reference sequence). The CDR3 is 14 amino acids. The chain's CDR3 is CASSARDRGGEQYF. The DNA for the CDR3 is TGTGCCAGTAGTGCCCGGGACAGGGGGGGCGAGCAGTACTTC.

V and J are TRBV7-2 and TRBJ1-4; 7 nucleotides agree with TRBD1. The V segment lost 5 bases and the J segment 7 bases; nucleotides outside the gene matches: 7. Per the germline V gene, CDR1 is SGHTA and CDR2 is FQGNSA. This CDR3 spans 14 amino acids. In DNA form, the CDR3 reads TGTGCCAGCAGCCAAGGGGGCGCGGCTGAAAAACTGTTTTTT. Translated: CASSQGGAAEKLFF.

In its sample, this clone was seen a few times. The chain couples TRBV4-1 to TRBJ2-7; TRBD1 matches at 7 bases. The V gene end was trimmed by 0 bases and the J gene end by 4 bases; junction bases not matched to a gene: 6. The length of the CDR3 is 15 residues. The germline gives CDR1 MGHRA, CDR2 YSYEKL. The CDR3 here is CASSQEPGQSYEQYF. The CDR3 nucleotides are TGCGCCAGCAGCCAAGAACCGGGACAGAGTTACGAGCAGTACTTC.

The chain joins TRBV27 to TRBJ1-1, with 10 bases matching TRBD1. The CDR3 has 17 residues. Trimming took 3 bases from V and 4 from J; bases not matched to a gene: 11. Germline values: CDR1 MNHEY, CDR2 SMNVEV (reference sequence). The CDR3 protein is CASSFSRDRGSSTEAFF. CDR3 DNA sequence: TGTGCCAGCAGTTTTTCCCGGGACAGGGGATCAAGCACTGAAGCTTTCTTT.

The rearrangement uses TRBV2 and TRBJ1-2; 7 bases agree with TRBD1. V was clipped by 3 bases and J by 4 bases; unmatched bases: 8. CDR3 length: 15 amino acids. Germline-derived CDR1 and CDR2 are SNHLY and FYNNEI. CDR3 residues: CASSDPRQGGYGYTF. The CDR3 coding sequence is TGTGCCAGCAGTGACCCCAGACAGGGCGGCTATGGCTACACCTTC.

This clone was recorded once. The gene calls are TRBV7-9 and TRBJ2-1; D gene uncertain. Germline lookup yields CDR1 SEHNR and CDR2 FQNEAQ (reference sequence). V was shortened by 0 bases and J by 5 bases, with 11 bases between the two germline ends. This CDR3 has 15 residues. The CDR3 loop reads CASSLAGAVHNEQFF. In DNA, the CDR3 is TGTGCCAGCAGCTTAGCAGGAGCCGTCCACAATGAGCAGTTCTTC.

The CDR3 spells CASSDLLRTDPEAFF. Here the CDR3 DNA reads TGTGCCAGCAGTGATCTCCTGAGGACAGATCCTGAAGCTTTCTTT. The J gene is TRBJ1-1, the V gene TRBV2; a possible D gene is TRBD1 (6 bases). Trimming stripped 3 bases from V and 6 bases from J, with 17 bases between. The V gene's germline CDR1 is SNHLY and CDR2 FYNNEI. The CDR3 runs to 15 residues. Combining the CDR3 with reference TRBV2 and TRBJ1-1 gives the whole variable domain EPEVTQTPSHQVTQMGQEVILRCVPISNHLYFYWYRQILGQKVEFLVSFYNNEISEKSEIFDDQFSVERPDGSNFTLKIRSTKLEDSAMYFCASSDLLRTDPEAFFGQGTRLTVV.

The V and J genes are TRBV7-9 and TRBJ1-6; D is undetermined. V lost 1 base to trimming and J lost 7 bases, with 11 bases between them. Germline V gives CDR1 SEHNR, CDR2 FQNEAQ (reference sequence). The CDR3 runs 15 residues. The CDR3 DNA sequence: TGTGCCAGCAGCTTAGGGTCGTCGGGAAATTCACCCCTCCACTTT. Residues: CASSLGSSGNSPLHF.

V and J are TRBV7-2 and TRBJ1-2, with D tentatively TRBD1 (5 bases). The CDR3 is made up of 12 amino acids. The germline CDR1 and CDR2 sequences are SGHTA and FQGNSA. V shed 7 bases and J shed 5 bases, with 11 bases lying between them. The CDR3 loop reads CASTGLSYGYTF. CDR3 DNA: TGTGCCAGCACAGGGCTCTCGTATGGCTACACCTTC.

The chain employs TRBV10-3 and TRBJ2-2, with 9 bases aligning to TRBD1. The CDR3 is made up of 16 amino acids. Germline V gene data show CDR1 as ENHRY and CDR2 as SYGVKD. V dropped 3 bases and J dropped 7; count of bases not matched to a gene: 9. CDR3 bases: TGTGCCATCAGTGACCCCGGACAGGGGCGGGTCGGGGAGCTGTTTTTT. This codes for CAISDPGQGRVGELFF.

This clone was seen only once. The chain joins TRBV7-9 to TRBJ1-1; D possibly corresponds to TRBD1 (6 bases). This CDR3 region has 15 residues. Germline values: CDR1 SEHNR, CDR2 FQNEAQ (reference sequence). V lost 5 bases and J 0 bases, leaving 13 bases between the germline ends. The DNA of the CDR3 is TGTGCCAGCAGCGACGACAGGTATATGAACACTGAAGCTTTCTTT. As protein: CASSDDRYMNTEAFF.

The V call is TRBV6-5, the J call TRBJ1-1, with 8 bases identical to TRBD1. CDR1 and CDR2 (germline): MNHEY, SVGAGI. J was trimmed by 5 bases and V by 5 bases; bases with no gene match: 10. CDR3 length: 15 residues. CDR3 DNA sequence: TGTGCCAGCAGTCGCACCGACAGGGGTGGGACTGAAGCTTTCTTT. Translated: CASSRTDRGGTEAFF.

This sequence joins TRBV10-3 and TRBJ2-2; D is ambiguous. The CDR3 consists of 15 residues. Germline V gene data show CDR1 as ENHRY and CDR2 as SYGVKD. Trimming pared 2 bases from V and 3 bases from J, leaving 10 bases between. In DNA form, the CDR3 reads TGTGCCATCAGTGAGGTGTATGGAGACACCGGGGAGCTGTTTTTT. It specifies CAISEVYGDTGELFF.

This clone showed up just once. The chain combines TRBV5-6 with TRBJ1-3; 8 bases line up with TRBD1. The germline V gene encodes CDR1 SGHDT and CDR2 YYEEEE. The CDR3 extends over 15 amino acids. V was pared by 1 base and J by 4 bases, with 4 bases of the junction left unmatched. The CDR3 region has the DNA TGTGCCAGCAGCTTGCCGGGACAGGTGGGAAACACCATATATTTT. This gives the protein CASSLPGQVGNTIYF.

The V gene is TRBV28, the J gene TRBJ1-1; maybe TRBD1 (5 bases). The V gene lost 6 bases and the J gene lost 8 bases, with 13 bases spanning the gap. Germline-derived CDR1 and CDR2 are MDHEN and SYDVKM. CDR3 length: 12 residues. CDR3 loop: CASSTNNREAFF. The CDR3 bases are TGTGCCAGCAGCACAAACAACAGGGAAGCTTTCTTT. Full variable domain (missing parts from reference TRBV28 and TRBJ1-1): DVKVTQSSRYLVKRTGEKVFLECVQDMDHENMFWYRQDPGLGLRLIYFSYDVKMKEKGDIPEGYSVSREKKERFSLILESASTNQTSMYLCASSTNNREAFFGQGTRLTVV.

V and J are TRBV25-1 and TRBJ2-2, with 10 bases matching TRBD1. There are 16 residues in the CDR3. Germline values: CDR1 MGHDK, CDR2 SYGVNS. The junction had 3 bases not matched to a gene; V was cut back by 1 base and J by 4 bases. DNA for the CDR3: TGTGCCAGCAGTGAATGGACAGGGGGTTCCACCGGGGAGCTGTTTTTT. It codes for CASSEWTGGSTGELFF.

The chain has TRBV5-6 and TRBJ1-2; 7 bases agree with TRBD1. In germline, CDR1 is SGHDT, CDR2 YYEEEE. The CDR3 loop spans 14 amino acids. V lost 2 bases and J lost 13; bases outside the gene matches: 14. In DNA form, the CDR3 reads TGTGCCAGCAGCTTAGGGGACAGCGCTGCTGTTAGCACCTTC. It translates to CASSLGDSAAVSTF.

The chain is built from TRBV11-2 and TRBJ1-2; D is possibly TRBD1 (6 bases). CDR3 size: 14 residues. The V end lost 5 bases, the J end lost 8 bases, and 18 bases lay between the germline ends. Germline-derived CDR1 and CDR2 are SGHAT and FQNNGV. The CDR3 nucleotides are TGTGCCAGCAGCCCCATAGGGGGTTCGGGAGGCTACACCTTC. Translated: CASSPIGGSGGYTF. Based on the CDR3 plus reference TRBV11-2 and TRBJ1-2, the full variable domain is EAGVAQSPRYKIIEKRQSVAFWCNPISGHATLYWYQQILGQGPKLLIQFQNNGVVDDSQLPKDRFSAERLKGVDSTLKIQPAKLEDSAVYLCASSPIGGSGGYTFGSGTRLTVV.

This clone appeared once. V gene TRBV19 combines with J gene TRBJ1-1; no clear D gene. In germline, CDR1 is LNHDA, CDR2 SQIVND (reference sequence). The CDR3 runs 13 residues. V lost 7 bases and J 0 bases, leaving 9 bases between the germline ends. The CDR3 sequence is CASMEGMNTEAFF. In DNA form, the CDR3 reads TGTGCCAGTATGGAGGGTATGAACACTGAAGCTTTCTTT. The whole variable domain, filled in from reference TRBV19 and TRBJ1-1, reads DGGITQSPKYLFRKEGQNVTLSCEQNLNHDAMYWYRQDPGQGLRLIYYSQIVNDFQKGDIAEGYSVSREKKESFPLTVTSAQKNPTAFYLCASMEGMNTEAFFGQGTRLTVV.

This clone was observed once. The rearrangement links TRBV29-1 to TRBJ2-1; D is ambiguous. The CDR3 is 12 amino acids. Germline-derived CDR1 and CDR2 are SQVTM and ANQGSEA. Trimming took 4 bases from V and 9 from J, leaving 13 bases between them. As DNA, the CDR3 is TGCAGCGTTGGAGAAGTAAGGAGTGAGCAGTTCTTC. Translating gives CSVGEVRSEQFF.

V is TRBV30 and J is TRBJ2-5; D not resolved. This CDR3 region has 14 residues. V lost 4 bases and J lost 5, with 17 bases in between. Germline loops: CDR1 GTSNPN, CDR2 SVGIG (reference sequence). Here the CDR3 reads CAWNHQAPSETQYF. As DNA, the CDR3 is TGTGCCTGGAACCACCAGGCCCCTTCGGAGACCCAGTACTTC. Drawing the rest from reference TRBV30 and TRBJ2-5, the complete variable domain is SQTIHQWPATLVQPVGSPLSLECTVEGTSNPNLYWYRQAAGRGLQLLFYSVGIGQISSEVPQNLSASRPQDRQFILSSKKLLLSDSGFYLCAWNHQAPSETQYFGPGTRLLVL.

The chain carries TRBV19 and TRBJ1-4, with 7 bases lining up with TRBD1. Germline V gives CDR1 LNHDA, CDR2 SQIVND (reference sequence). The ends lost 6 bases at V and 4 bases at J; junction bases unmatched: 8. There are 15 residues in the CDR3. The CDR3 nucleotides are TGTGCCAGTAGACACCGGGACAGCTATAATGAAAAACTGTTTTTT. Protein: CASRHRDSYNEKLFF.

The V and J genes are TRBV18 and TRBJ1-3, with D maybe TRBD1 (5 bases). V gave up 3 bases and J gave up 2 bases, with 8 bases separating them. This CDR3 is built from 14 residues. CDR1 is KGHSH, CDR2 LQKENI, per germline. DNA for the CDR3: TGTGCCAGCTCACCGGAAGGGGCTGGAAACACCATATATTTT. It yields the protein CASSPEGAGNTIYF.

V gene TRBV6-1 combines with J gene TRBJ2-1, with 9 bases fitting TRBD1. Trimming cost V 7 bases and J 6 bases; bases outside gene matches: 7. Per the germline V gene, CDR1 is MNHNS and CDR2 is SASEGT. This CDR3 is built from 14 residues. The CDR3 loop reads CASTGTGWGNEQFF. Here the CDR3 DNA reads TGTGCCAGCACCGGGACAGGGTGGGGCAATGAGCAGTTCTTC.

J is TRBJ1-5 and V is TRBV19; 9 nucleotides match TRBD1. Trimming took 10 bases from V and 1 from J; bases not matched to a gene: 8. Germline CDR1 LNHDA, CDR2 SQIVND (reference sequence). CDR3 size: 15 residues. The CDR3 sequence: CATTLGTGSNQPQHF. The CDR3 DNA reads TGTGCCACCACATTAGGGACAGGGAGCAATCAGCCCCAGCATTTT.

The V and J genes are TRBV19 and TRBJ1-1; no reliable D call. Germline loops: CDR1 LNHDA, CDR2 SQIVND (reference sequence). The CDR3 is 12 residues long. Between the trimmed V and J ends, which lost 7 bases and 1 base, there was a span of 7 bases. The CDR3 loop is CASKRQNTEAFF. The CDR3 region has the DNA TGTGCCAGTAAGAGGCAGAACACTGAAGCTTTCTTT.

The CDR3 DNA reads as TGCGCCAGCAGCTTGGAAAGCGGGGGGGCCAAAAACATTCAGTACTTC. Translated: CASSLESGGAKNIQYF. V and J are TRBV5-1 and TRBJ2-4, with 9 bases identical to TRBD2. CDR1 SGHRS and CDR2 YFSETQ come from the germline V gene. CDR3 length equals 16 residues. The V gene end was trimmed by 0 bases and the J gene end by 1 base; junction bases not matched to a gene: 2.